Below are 32 T cell receptor beta chains sequenced from a single sample in a study of shared clonotypes between healthy human individuals. Profiling relied on immunoSEQ multiplex PCR, and the TCRdb table lists in-frame clones only, not all of them. Among around 1 million clones listed, 76% were seen once. Material for sequencing was memory CD4+ T cells sorted from blood. Sample subset: CD45RA-negative fraction. These receptors originate from a man aged 18 to 30 in good health.

The rearrangement joins TRBV9 to TRBJ2-1; possible D gene TRBD2, 6 bases. Trimming pared 3 bases from V and 2 bases from J, leaving 12 bases between. Germline V gives CDR1 SGDLS, CDR2 YYNGEE. This CDR3 is built from 15 residues. This CDR3 reads CASSAGSGAYNEQFF. The DNA of the CDR3 is TGTGCCAGCAGCGCCGGGAGTGGGGCCTACAATGAGCAGTTCTTC.

In the case of this clone: The junction differs from germline at one of its ends, possibly a read error. The chain joins TRBV7-7 to TRBJ2-1, with 9 bases matching TRBD2. The CDR3 runs to 17 residues. Germline CDR1 is SSHAT and CDR2 is FNYEAQ (reference sequence). The CDR3 nucleotides read TGTGCTAGCAGCTTAGGTTTGGGACTAGCATCCTACAATGAGCAGTTCTTC. Encoded protein: CASSLGLGLASYNEQFF.

V gene TRBV6-1 combines with J gene TRBJ1-1; no clear D gene. The CDR3 runs 13 residues. V gave up 7 bases and J gave up 0 bases, with 9 bases separating them. Looked up from germline, CDR1 is MNHNS and CDR2 is SASEGT. The CDR3 region is CASTEGMNTEAFF. The CDR3, as DNA: TGTGCCAGCACGGAGGGCATGAACACTGAAGCTTTCTTT.

To note about this clone: Different DNA sequences within this sample yield the same CDR3. The chain combines TRBV4-3 with TRBJ1-3; D gene unclear. V was trimmed by 0 bases and J by 0 bases, leaving 6 bases between them. Germline-derived CDR1 and CDR2 are LGHNA and YSLEER. CDR3 length: 15 residues. The CDR3 protein is CASSQDSGSGNTIYF. As DNA, the CDR3 is TGCGCCAGCAGCCAAGATTCCGGCTCTGGAAACACCATATATTTT.

CDR3 DNA: TGTGCCATCAGTGAAGGGCAGGGGGAAACTGAAGCTTTCTTT. As protein: CAISEGQGETEAFF. The chain carries TRBV10-3 and TRBJ1-1; 7 bases line up with TRBD1. Germline trimming cut 3 bases from V and 5 bases from J; bases unmatched to any gene: 6. Germline CDR1 and CDR2: ENHRY and SYGVKD. The CDR3 sequence is 14 residues long.

The chain has TRBV5-1 and TRBJ1-3; the D gene is possibly TRBD1 (6 bases). The CDR3 runs to 16 residues. CDR1 SGHRS and CDR2 YFSETQ come from the germline V gene. V was clipped by 0 bases and J by 2 bases, with 12 bases between them. In DNA form, the CDR3 reads TGCGCCAGCAGCTTGGGCCCCACAGGGACTGGAAACACCATATATTTT. This codes for CASSLGPTGTGNTIYF.

This clone was seen more than once but under ten times. Additional DNA sequences in this sample encode the identical CDR3. The chain uses TRBV6-5 and TRBJ2-7, with 8 nucleotides matching TRBD1. J gave up 3 bases and V 6 bases, and 4 bases lay outside the gene matches. The CDR3 runs to 13 residues. The germline V gene has CDR1 MNHEY and CDR2 SVGAGI. CDR3 DNA: TGTGCCAGCAGGGCAGGGGGCTTCTACGAGCAGTACTTC. Amino acids: CASRAGGFYEQYF.

The chain links TRBV19 to TRBJ1-3, with D maybe TRBD1 (6 bases). The germline CDR1 and CDR2 sequences are LNHDA and SQIVND (reference sequence). CDR3 size: 17 residues. Trimming left V 5 bases short and J 1 base short, with 18 bases between. The CDR3 loop reads CASSLPQQGKSGNTIYF. The CDR3 DNA reads TGTGCCAGTAGTTTGCCGCAACAGGGAAAATCTGGAAACACCATATATTTT.

The gene calls are TRBV5-1 and TRBJ1-2, with 7 positions matching TRBD1. V shed 0 bases, J shed 6 bases, and the junction held 8 bases outside the gene matches. Germline-derived CDR1 and CDR2 are SGHRS and YFSETQ. CDR3 length equals 15 residues. CDR3 DNA: TGCGCCAGCAGCTTGGGACAGGGAAGAATTGATGGCTACACCTTC. This translates into CASSLGQGRIDGYTF.

With regard to this clone: The sample carries other DNA sequences with the same CDR3. The chain joins TRBV30 to TRBJ2-3; perhaps TRBD1 as D (5 bases). The CDR3 runs to 13 residues. Germline assignment: CDR1 GTSNPN and CDR2 SVGIG (reference sequence). V was shortened by 3 bases and J by 0 bases, with 7 bases between the two germline ends. The CDR3 here is CAWRQASTDTQYF. CDR3 bases: TGTGCCTGGAGACAGGCTAGCACAGATACGCAGTATTTT.

Comments on this clone: It may be a read error: a sequence one base away is much more abundant. Other nucleotide sequences from this sample produce the same CDR3. The rearrangement uses TRBV6-5 and TRBJ2-2; D remains ambiguous. CDR1 is MNHEY, CDR2 SVGAGI, per germline. The CDR3 has 14 residues. CDR3 bases: TGTGCCAGCAGTCCCCCTGGGGATGCCGGAGAGCTGTTTTTT. Translated, it gives CASSPPGDAGELFF.

This clone was recorded once. V gene TRBV11-2 combines with J gene TRBJ2-7; 8 bases fit TRBD2. Germline CDR1 reads SGHAT; CDR2 reads FQNNGV. Germline trimming cut 5 bases from V and 3 bases from J; bases unmatched to any gene: 12. The CDR3 sequence is 16 residues long. CDR3 nucleotide sequence: TGTGCCAGCAGCCGGGGGGGAGATTGGCTAGGCTACGAGCAGTACTTC. Amino acids: CASSRGGDWLGYEQYF. Using reference TRBV11-2 and TRBJ2-7 for the parts outside the CDR3, the full variable domain is EAGVAQSPRYKIIEKRQSVAFWCNPISGHATLYWYQQILGQGPKLLIQFQNNGVVDDSQLPKDRFSAERLKGVDSTLKIQPAKLEDSAVYLCASSRGGDWLGYEQYFGPGTRLTVT.

DNA of the CDR3: TGCGCCAGCAGCTTGGGGGCCGGGACAGGCGCTTACGAGCAGTACTTC. Protein sequence: CASSLGAGTGAYEQYF. The chain joins TRBV5-1 to TRBJ2-7; 8 positions agree with TRBD1. The germline CDR1 and CDR2 sequences are SGHRS and YFSETQ. The CDR3 sequence is 16 residues long. The ends lost 0 bases at V and 4 bases at J; junction bases unmatched: 9.

The V call is TRBV30, the J call TRBJ1-6, with 9 bases lining up with TRBD1. The ends lost 3 bases at V and 10 bases at J; junction bases unmatched: 25. Germline V gives CDR1 GTSNPN, CDR2 SVGIG (reference sequence). The CDR3 extends over 20 amino acids. CDR3 sequence: CAWSRSRARFGTGTGSPLHF. CDR3 nucleotide sequence: TGTGCCTGGAGCCGATCGCGGGCCCGCTTTGGGACAGGGACTGGCTCACCCCTCCACTTT.

The V and J genes are TRBV11-3 and TRBJ2-1; 7 bases are shared with TRBD1. The germline CDR1 and CDR2 sequences are SGHNT and YENEEA. The CDR3 has 13 residues. Trimming cost V 5 bases and J 6 bases; bases outside gene matches: 4. The CDR3 reads CASSASGGNEQFF. The DNA for the CDR3 is TGTGCCAGCAGCGCCTCAGGGGGCAATGAGCAGTTCTTC.

The chain recombines TRBV7-2 with TRBJ2-3; the match to TRBD2 covers 13 bases. V gave up 5 bases and J gave up 6 bases; unmatched junction bases: 11. The CDR3 sequence is 17 residues long. Germline V gives CDR1 SGHTA, CDR2 FQGNSA. CDR3 amino acids: CASSPRTSGRGGDTQYF. The CDR3 coding sequence is TGTGCCAGCAGCCCGAGGACTAGCGGGAGAGGGGGGGATACGCAGTATTTT.

The CDR3 reads CAWSLRPDTGELFF. CDR3 nucleotides: TGTGCCTGGAGTCTCAGACCTGACACCGGGGAGCTGTTTTTT. The chain is built from TRBV30 and TRBJ2-2; D not resolved. Germline CDR1 reads GTSNPN; CDR2 reads SVGIG (reference sequence). CDR3 length: 14 amino acids. V was clipped by 2 bases and J by 3 bases, with 10 bases between them.

The V gene is TRBV7-9, the J gene TRBJ2-5; D remains unclear. The CDR3 totals 15 residues. V shed 1 base and J shed 1 base, with 10 bases lying between them. Germline assignment: CDR1 SEHNR and CDR2 FQNEAQ (reference sequence). The CDR3 sequence is CASSLDGRSQETQYF. Written as DNA, the CDR3 is TGTGCCAGCAGCTTAGACGGCAGATCCCAAGAGACCCAGTACTTC.

The genes are TRBV13 and TRBJ1-1; D might be TRBD1 (6 bases). This CDR3 spans 15 amino acids. Trimming pared 0 bases from V and 4 bases from J, leaving 12 bases between. Germline V gives CDR1 PRHDT, CDR2 FYEKMQ (reference sequence). In nucleotides, the CDR3 is TGTGCCAGCAGCTTAGGCCAGGGAGGGGGCACTGAAGCTTTCTTT. Its protein product is CASSLGQGGGTEAFF.

The chain recombines TRBV10-3 with TRBJ1-4; possibly TRBD1 for D (5 bases). Germline values: CDR1 ENHRY, CDR2 SYGVKD. V was pared by 5 bases and J by 5 bases, with 15 bases between. CDR3 size: 15 residues. The CDR3 spells CAISPSGGRNEKLFF. The DNA for the CDR3 is TGTGCCATCAGTCCTAGTGGGGGAAGGAATGAAAAACTGTTTTTT.

This clone occurred once. The V call is TRBV2, the J call TRBJ1-2; perhaps TRBD1 as D (5 bases). V was trimmed by 2 bases and J by 5 bases, leaving 15 bases between them. The CDR3 is 15 amino acids. Germline values: CDR1 SNHLY, CDR2 FYNNEI. The CDR3 region is CASSEIEGASYGYTF. CDR3 bases: TGTGCCAGCAGTGAAATTGAAGGGGCCTCTTATGGCTACACCTTC.

The chain carries TRBV6-1 and TRBJ1-1, with unresolved D. The V gene's germline CDR1 is MNHNS and CDR2 SASEGT. V gave up 6 bases and J gave up 7 bases, with 15 bases separating them. The CDR3 totals 13 residues. The CDR3 DNA reads TGTGCCAGCAGCTACCTATGGGGAGGTGAAGCTTTCTTT. Its protein is CASSYLWGGEAFF.

This chain joins TRBV27 and TRBJ1-2, with D possibly TRBD1 on 5 matching bases. The CDR3 consists of 12 residues. Germline CDR1 MNHEY, CDR2 SMNVEV (reference sequence). Deletions cut 5 bases from V and 7 bases from J, with 11 bases between. Here the CDR3 reads CASSTQGFGYTF. The CDR3 DNA is TGTGCCAGCAGTACTCAGGGTTTTGGCTACACCTTC.

This clone occurred once. The chain carries TRBV6-5 and TRBJ1-1; no definite D call. The CDR3 contains 13 residues. The ends were cut back, 6 bases at V and 0 bases at J, with 8 bases in the middle. The germline V gene encodes CDR1 MNHEY and CDR2 SVGAGI. The CDR3 spells CASRREMNTEAFF. CDR3 bases: TGTGCCAGCAGGAGAGAGATGAACACTGAAGCTTTCTTT.

The chain carries TRBV5-4 and TRBJ2-1; D gene unclear. Trimming shortened V by 6 bases and J by 1 base, and 11 bases separated the two germline ends. CDR1 and CDR2 (germline): SGHNT, YYREEE (reference sequence). This CDR3 is 14 amino acids long. CDR3 sequence reads: CASTQDTSYNEQFF. DNA of the CDR3: TGTGCCAGCACACAAGACACTTCCTACAATGAGCAGTTCTTC.

This clone was counted between two and nine times. The chain joins TRBV18 to TRBJ1-4; unclear D gene. The CDR3 length is 15 residues. Between the trimmed V and J ends, which lost 3 bases and 4 bases, there was a span of 12 bases. Germline CDR1 and CDR2: KGHSH and LQKENI. The CDR3 is CASSPREGVNEKLFF. CDR3 in DNA: TGTGCCAGCTCACCCCGGGAAGGAGTTAATGAAAAACTGTTTTTT. The full variable domain, rest sourced from reference TRBV18 and TRBJ1-4, is NAGVMQNPRHLVRRRGQEARLRCSPMKGHSHVYWYRQLPEEGLKFMVYLQKENIIDESGMPKERFSAEFPKEGPSILRIQQVVRGDSAAYFCASSPREGVNEKLFFGSGTQLSVL.

This sequence joins TRBV7-2 and TRBJ1-2; possible D gene TRBD1, 6 bases. Germline assignment: CDR1 SGHTA and CDR2 FQGNSA. The CDR3 is made up of 16 amino acids. The V gene lost 4 bases and the J gene lost 2 bases, with 17 bases spanning the gap. The CDR3 DNA follows: TGTGCCAGCAGCTCCCAGACAGGTCCCCGGAACTATGGCTACACCTTC. This codes for CASSSQTGPRNYGYTF.

The rearrangement joins TRBV10-3 to TRBJ2-2; no clear D. Germline V gene data show CDR1 as ENHRY and CDR2 as SYGVKD. Trimming removed 5 bases from V and 2 bases from J, with 6 bases in between. The CDR3 has 13 residues. The CDR3 region is CAISFLNTGELFF. The CDR3 DNA is TGTGCCATCAGTTTTCTCAACACCGGGGAGCTGTTTTTT.

The rearrangement uses TRBV5-4 and TRBJ2-3; D is possibly TRBD2 (6 bases). There are 15 residues in the CDR3. Trimming took 4 bases from V and 1 from J, leaving 13 bases between them. Germline CDR1 reads SGHNT; CDR2 reads YYREEE (reference sequence). CDR3 sequence: CASSLPGVGTDTQYF. CDR3 nucleotides: TGTGCCAGCAGCCTTCCGGGGGTGGGCACAGATACGCAGTATTTT.

This clone occurred once. The J gene is TRBJ2-3, the V gene TRBV4-1; 7 nucleotides line up with TRBD1. The germline gives CDR1 MGHRA, CDR2 YSYEKL. After removal of 5 bases from V and 2 bases from J, the junction contained 7 bases not matched to a gene. The CDR3 runs 15 residues. CDR3: CASSKTGTPTDTQYF. CDR3 sequence (DNA): TGCGCCAGCAGCAAGACAGGGACCCCCACAGATACGCAGTATTTT.

V usage is TRBV19 and J usage is TRBJ1-5; D is undetermined. CDR1 is LNHDA, CDR2 SQIVND, per germline (reference sequence). V shed 6 bases and J shed 0 bases, with 9 bases lying between them. This CDR3 region has 14 residues. CDR3 bases: TGTGCCAGTAGCCGGAAGGATAGCAATCAGCCCCAGCATTTT. Translated, it gives CASSRKDSNQPQHF. Full variable domain (rest looked up from reference TRBV19 and TRBJ1-5): DGGITQSPKYLFRKEGQNVTLSCEQNLNHDAMYWYRQDPGQGLRLIYYSQIVNDFQKGDIAEGYSVSREKKESFPLTVTSAQKNPTAFYLCASSRKDSNQPQHFGDGTRLSIL.

This clone has just a few counts. V and J are TRBV11-2 and TRBJ2-3; the D gene is possibly TRBD2 (5 bases). This CDR3 spans 14 amino acids. Germline CDR1 reads SGHAT; CDR2 reads FQNNGV. With 1 base removed from V and 0 bases from J, the gap between germline ends came to 5 bases. CDR3 protein: CASSLGTSTDTQYF. The CDR3 region has the DNA TGTGCCAGCAGCTTAGGGACTAGCACAGATACGCAGTATTTT.